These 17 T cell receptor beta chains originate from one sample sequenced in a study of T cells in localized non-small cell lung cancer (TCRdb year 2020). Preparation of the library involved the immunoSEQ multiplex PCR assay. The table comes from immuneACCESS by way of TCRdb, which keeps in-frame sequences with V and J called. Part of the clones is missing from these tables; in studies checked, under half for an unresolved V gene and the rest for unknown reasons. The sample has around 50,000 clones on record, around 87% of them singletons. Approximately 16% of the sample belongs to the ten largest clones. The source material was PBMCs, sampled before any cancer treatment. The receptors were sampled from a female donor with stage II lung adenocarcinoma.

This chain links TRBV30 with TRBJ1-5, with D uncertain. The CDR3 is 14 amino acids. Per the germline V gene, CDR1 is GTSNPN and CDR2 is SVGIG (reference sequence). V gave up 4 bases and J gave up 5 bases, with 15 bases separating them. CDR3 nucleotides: TGTGCCTGGAAGTCGATAGCAAGTGATCAGCCCCAGCATTTT. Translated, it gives CAWKSIASDQPQHF.

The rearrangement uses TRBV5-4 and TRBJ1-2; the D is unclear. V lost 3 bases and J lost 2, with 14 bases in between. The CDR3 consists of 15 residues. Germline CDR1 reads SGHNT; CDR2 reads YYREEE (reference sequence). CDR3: CASSSVLSGNYGYTF. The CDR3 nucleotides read TGTGCCAGCAGCTCAGTCTTATCGGGGAACTATGGCTACACCTTC.

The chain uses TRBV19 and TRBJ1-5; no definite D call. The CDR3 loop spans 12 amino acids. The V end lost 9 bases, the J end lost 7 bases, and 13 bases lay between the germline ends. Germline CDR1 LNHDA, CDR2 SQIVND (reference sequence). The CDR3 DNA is TGTGCCAGCCAGATTAAGGAACAGCCCCAGCATTTT. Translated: CASQIKEQPQHF.

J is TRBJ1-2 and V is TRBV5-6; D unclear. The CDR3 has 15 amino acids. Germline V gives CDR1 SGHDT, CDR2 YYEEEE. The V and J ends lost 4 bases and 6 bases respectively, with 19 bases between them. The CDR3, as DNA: TGTGCCAGCAGCCCTGGGTGGCAGTCCTTGCATGGCTACACCTTC. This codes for CASSPGWQSLHGYTF.

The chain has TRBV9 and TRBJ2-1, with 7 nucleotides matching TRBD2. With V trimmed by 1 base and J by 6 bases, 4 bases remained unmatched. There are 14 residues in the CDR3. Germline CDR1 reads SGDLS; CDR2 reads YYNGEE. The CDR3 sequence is CASSVPTSRNEQFF. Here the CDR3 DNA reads TGTGCCAGCAGCGTACCGACTAGCCGCAATGAGCAGTTCTTC.

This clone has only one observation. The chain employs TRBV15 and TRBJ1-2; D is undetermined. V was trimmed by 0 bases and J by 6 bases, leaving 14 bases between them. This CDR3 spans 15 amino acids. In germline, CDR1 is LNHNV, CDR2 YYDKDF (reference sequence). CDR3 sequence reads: CATSREWEGGDGYTF. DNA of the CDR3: TGTGCCACCAGCAGAGAATGGGAGGGCGGGGATGGCTACACCTTC.

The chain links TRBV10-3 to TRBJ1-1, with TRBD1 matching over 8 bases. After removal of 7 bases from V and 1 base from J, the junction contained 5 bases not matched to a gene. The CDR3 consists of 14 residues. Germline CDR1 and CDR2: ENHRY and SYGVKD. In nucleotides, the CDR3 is TGTGCCATCACTGGGGGACAGGAGAACACTGAAGCTTTCTTT. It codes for CAITGGQENTEAFF.

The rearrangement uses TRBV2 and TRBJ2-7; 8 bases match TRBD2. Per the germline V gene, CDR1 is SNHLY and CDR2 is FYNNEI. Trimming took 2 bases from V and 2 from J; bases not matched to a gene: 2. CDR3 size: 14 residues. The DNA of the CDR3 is TGTGCCAGCAGTGAAAGCGGGGGAACCTACGAGCAGTACTTC. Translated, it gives CASSESGGTYEQYF.

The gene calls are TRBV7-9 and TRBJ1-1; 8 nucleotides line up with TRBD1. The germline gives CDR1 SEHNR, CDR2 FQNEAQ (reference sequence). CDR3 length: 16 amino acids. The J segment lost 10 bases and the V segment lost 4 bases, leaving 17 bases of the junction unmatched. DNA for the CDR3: TGTGCCAGCAGCTCCAACAGGGGGTCGCCTCTCGAGGGAGCTTTCTTT. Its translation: CASSSNRGSPLEGAFF.

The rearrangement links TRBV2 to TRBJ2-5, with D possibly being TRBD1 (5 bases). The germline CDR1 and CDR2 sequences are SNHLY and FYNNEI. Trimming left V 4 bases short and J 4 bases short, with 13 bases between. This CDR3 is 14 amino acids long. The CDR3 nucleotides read TGTGCCAGCAGTGCAAGCGCAGGGTTAGAGACCCAGTACTTC. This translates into CASSASAGLETQYF.

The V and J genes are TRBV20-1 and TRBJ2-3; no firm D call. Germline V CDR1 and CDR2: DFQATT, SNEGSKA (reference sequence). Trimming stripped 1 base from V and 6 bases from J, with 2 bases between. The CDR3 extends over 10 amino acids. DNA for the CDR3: TGCAGTGCTAGAGGTGATACGCAGTATTTT. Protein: CSARGDTQYF.

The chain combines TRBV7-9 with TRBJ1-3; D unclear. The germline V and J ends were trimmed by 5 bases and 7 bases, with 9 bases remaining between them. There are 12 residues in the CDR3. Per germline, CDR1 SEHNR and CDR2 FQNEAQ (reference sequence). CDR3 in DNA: TGTGCCAGCAGCCCTTCAGAGAACACCATATATTTT. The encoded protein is CASSPSENTIYF.

CDR3 coding DNA: TGTGCCAGCAGTGAAACAGGGAAGGGTGAGCAGTTCTTC. Residues: CASSETGKGEQFF. This sequence joins TRBV2 and TRBJ2-1, with D possibly being TRBD1 (6 bases). V dropped 2 bases and J dropped 9 bases, with 11 bases sitting between them. CDR3 length: 13 residues. The germline V gene has CDR1 SNHLY and CDR2 FYNNEI.

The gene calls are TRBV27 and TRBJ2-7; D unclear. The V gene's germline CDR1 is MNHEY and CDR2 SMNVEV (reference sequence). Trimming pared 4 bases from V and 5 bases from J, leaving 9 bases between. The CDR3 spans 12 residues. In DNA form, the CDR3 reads TGTGCCAGCAGTTCCCCCACCGACGAGCAGTACTTC. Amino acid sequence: CASSSPTDEQYF.

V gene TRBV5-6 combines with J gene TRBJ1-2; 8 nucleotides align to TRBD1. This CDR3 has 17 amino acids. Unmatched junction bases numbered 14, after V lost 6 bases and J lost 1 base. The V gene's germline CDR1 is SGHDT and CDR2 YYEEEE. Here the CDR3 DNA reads TGTGCCAGCAACGAAGCGCGCCGACAGGGGCGTAACTATGGCTACACCTTC. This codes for CASNEARRQGRNYGYTF.

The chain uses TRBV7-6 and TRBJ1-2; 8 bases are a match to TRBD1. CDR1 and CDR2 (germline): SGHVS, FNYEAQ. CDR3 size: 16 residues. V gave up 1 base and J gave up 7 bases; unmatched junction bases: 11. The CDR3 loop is CASSLEQGGEIGGYTF. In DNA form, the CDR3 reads TGTGCCAGCAGCTTAGAACAGGGGGGCGAAATCGGTGGCTACACCTTC.

The CDR3 loop reads CASSKAGLIWGYTF. CDR3 DNA sequence: TGTGCCAGCAGTAAGGCAGGACTTATCTGGGGCTACACCTTC. The chain carries TRBV6-5 and TRBJ1-2; D is ambiguous. The CDR3 is 14 residues long. The germline V gene has CDR1 MNHEY and CDR2 SVGAGI. Between the trimmed V and J ends, which lost 5 bases and 8 bases, there was a span of 18 bases.